These 22 T cell receptor beta chains came from one sample sequenced in a study of OX40 agonist ivuxolimab in advanced cancers. Libraries were prepared by immunoSEQ multiplex PCR; TCRdb keeps only in-frame clonotypes and omits some of them. The table has about 16,000 clones, approximately 92% seen once; the top ten hold 29%. Source: CD4+ or CD8+ T cells sorted from blood, taken in a trial of the OX40 agonist ivuxolimab. These TCRs come from an adult with an advanced solid tumor such as melanoma, head and neck, liver or kidney cancer.

The chain has TRBV13 and TRBJ2-7, with 13 bases lining up with TRBD2. Trimming cost V 3 bases and J 6 bases; bases outside gene matches: 5. The CDR3 is 15 amino acids. The V gene's germline CDR1 is PRHDT and CDR2 FYEKMQ (reference sequence). Here the CDR3 reads CASSFGLAGAREQYF. The CDR3 DNA sequence: TGTGCCAGCAGCTTCGGACTAGCGGGAGCTCGCGAGCAGTACTTC.

V gene TRBV13 combines with J gene TRBJ1-2, with a possible D match to TRBD1 (5 bases). Per the germline V gene, CDR1 is PRHDT and CDR2 is FYEKMQ (reference sequence). V lost 3 bases and J 0 bases, leaving 8 bases between the germline ends. CDR3 length: 14 amino acids. CDR3 coding DNA: TGTGCCAGCAGCTTGGACATCTCTAACTATGGCTACACCTTC. It codes for CASSLDISNYGYTF. Using reference TRBV13 and TRBJ1-2 for the parts outside the CDR3, the full variable domain is AAGVIQSPRHLIKEKRETATLKCYPIPRHDTVYWYQQGPGQDPQFLISFYEKMQSDKGSIPDRFSAQQFSDYHSELNMSSLELGDSALYFCASSLDISNYGYTFGSGTRLTVV.

The V gene is TRBV6-5, the J gene TRBJ2-7; D is perhaps TRBD1 or TRBD2 (5 bases each). Trimming removed 2 bases from V and 5 bases from J, with 10 bases in between. The germline V gene has CDR1 MNHEY and CDR2 SVGAGI. The CDR3 is 13 amino acids. The DNA for the CDR3 is TGTGCCAGCAGTTACAAGGGGACCGACGAGCAGTACTTC. Translation gives CASSYKGTDEQYF.

V and J are TRBV4-2 and TRBJ2-7; 8 nucleotides agree with TRBD2. With V trimmed by 0 bases and J by 3 bases, 7 bases remained unmatched. The CDR3 has 16 residues. Germline values: CDR1 LGHNA, CDR2 YNFKEQ. CDR3 loop: CASSQEAASGYYEQYF. DNA of the CDR3: TGTGCCAGCAGCCAAGAAGCGGCTAGCGGGTACTACGAGCAGTACTTC.

This chain links TRBV9 with TRBJ2-7; tentatively, D is TRBD1 (6 bases). The CDR3 runs 15 residues. The V end was cut by 0 bases, the J end by 0 bases, with 10 bases between. Germline CDR1 SGDLS, CDR2 YYNGEE. The CDR3 spells CASSVGGTPSYEQYF. In DNA, the CDR3 is TGTGCCAGCAGCGTAGGTGGGACACCCTCCTACGAGCAGTACTTC.

This rearrangement joins TRBV19 to TRBJ2-2; TRBD1 matches 7 bases. CDR1 is LNHDA, CDR2 SQIVND, per germline (reference sequence). The CDR3 extends over 18 amino acids. J lost 5 bases, V lost 1 base, and 13 bases had no gene match. The CDR3 coding sequence is TGTGCCAGTAGTATAGGGGGACAGTCCCTTGGGGTGACCGGGGAGCTGTTTTTT. This sequence encodes CASSIGGQSLGVTGELFF. Based on the CDR3 plus reference TRBV19 and TRBJ2-2, the full variable domain is DGGITQSPKYLFRKEGQNVTLSCEQNLNHDAMYWYRQDPGQGLRLIYYSQIVNDFQKGDIAEGYSVSREKKESFPLTVTSAQKNPTAFYLCASSIGGQSLGVTGELFFGEGSRLTVL.

The chain combines TRBV7-9 with TRBJ1-4, with D possibly TRBD1 on 5 matching bases. V dropped 5 bases and J dropped 3 bases, with 16 bases sitting between them. This CDR3 has 16 residues. The V gene's germline CDR1 is SEHNR and CDR2 FQNEAQ (reference sequence). The CDR3 spells CASSDQRGLSNEKLFF. CDR3 in DNA: TGTGCCAGCAGCGATCAAAGGGGTTTGTCTAATGAAAAACTGTTTTTT.

This chain connects TRBV9 to TRBJ1-1; D is unresolved. The CDR3 is 13 residues long. Germline CDR1 and CDR2: SGDLS and YYNGEE. V was pared by 3 bases and J by 1 base, with 7 bases between. The CDR3 nucleotides are TGTGCCAGCAGCGGCCGGGAGAACACTGAAGCTTTCTTT. As protein: CASSGRENTEAFF.

J is TRBJ2-7 and V is TRBV6-5; 8 nucleotides line up with TRBD1. The CDR3 loop spans 15 amino acids. The ends lost 5 bases at V and 5 bases at J; junction bases unmatched: 11. CDR1 is MNHEY and CDR2 is SVGAGI in the germline V gene. The CDR3 region is CASSNLDRVFDEQYF. In DNA, the CDR3 is TGTGCCAGCAGTAACCTGGACAGGGTTTTTGACGAGCAGTACTTC.

This CDR3 reads CASSQMREEETQYF. The DNA for the CDR3 is TGCGCCAGCAGCCAAATGCGGGAGGAAGAGACCCAGTACTTC. This chain joins TRBV4-1 and TRBJ2-5, with 8 bases matching TRBD2. V shed 2 bases and J 3 bases; nucleotides not matched to a gene: 2. The length of the CDR3 is 14 residues. The germline V gene encodes CDR1 MGHRA and CDR2 YSYEKL.

This chain joins TRBV2 and TRBJ2-7; 9 bases are a match to TRBD2. This CDR3 is 15 amino acids long. The V gene end was trimmed by 6 bases and the J gene end by 4 bases; junction bases not matched to a gene: 10. The germline gives CDR1 SNHLY, CDR2 FYNNEI. CDR3 nucleotides: TGTGCCAGCAGGGACCTTGGCCTAGCGGGATACGAGCAGTACTTC. Translating gives CASRDLGLAGYEQYF.

This chain uses TRBV4-2 with TRBJ2-7, with D tentatively TRBD1 or TRBD2 (5 bases each). The CDR3 consists of 14 residues. The ends were cut back, 3 bases at V and 3 bases at J, with 12 bases in the middle. Per germline, CDR1 LGHNA and CDR2 YNFKEQ. CDR3 nucleotide sequence: TGTGCCAGCAGCCAGGGACGAGGAGGCTACGAGCAGTACTTC. Amino acids: CASSQGRGGYEQYF.

V gene TRBV7-6 combines with J gene TRBJ2-7; D perhaps matches TRBD2 (7 bases). V lost 2 bases to trimming and J lost 2 bases, with 13 bases between them. Germline CDR1 reads SGHVS; CDR2 reads FNYEAQ. This CDR3 contains 15 residues. The CDR3 region has the DNA TGTGCCAGCAGCTTAAGGGAGGGGGGGGCCTACGAGCAGTACTTC. This sequence encodes CASSLREGGAYEQYF.

This clone was seen a few times. The chain carries TRBV7-2 and TRBJ1-5, with D unclear. V gave up 3 bases and J gave up 0 bases, with 0 bases separating them. This CDR3 has 12 amino acids. Germline loops: CDR1 SGHTA, CDR2 FQGNSA. This chain's CDR3 is CASSFSNQPQHF. DNA for the CDR3: TGTGCCAGCAGCTTTAGCAATCAGCCCCAGCATTTT.

This clone was observed once. V is TRBV7-9 and J is TRBJ1-1, with no clear D. Germline-derived CDR1 and CDR2 are SEHNR and FQNEAQ (reference sequence). V lost 1 base to trimming and J lost 0 bases, with 12 bases between them. The CDR3 loop spans 16 amino acids. The CDR3 sequence is CASSLVPEVMNTEAFF. CDR3 nucleotides: TGTGCCAGCAGCTTAGTGCCGGAAGTAATGAACACTGAAGCTTTCTTT.

V is TRBV11-2 and J is TRBJ2-7; TRBD2 aligns across 8 bases. Germline V CDR1 and CDR2: SGHAT, FQNNGV. This CDR3 comprises 15 residues. The V segment lost 0 bases and the J segment 5 bases; nucleotides outside the gene matches: 6. CDR3 nucleotide sequence: TGTGCCAGCAGCTTAGATAGCGGGAACTGGCACGAGCAGTACTTC. Translating gives CASSLDSGNWHEQYF.

The chain couples TRBV11-2 to TRBJ2-1; 8 bases are a match to TRBD2. The CDR3 contains 17 residues. V dropped 5 bases and J dropped 4; count of bases not matched to a gene: 13. Per germline, CDR1 SGHAT and CDR2 FQNNGV. CDR3 sequence: CASSLRSKASGYNEQFF. CDR3 in DNA: TGTGCCAGCAGCCTCAGATCAAAGGCTAGCGGGTACAATGAGCAGTTCTTC. Full variable domain (rest looked up from reference TRBV11-2 and TRBJ2-1): EAGVAQSPRYKIIEKRQSVAFWCNPISGHATLYWYQQILGQGPKLLIQFQNNGVVDDSQLPKDRFSAERLKGVDSTLKIQPAKLEDSAVYLCASSLRSKASGYNEQFFGPGTRLTVL.

The J gene is TRBJ2-7, the V gene TRBV11-3; 10 positions agree with TRBD1. Germline-derived CDR1 and CDR2 are SGHNT and YENEEA. Losses at the gene ends were 8 bases for V and 3 bases for J; bases not matched to a gene: 7. The CDR3 contains 14 residues. DNA for the CDR3: TGTGCCAGCGCCCTGGGACAGGGGTTCTACGAGCAGTACTTC. It encodes CASALGQGFYEQYF.

The gene calls are TRBV6-5 and TRBJ2-2; D is unresolved. Germline lookup yields CDR1 MNHEY and CDR2 SVGAGI. V lost 2 bases to trimming and J lost 2 bases, with 9 bases between them. The CDR3 length is 15 residues. CDR3 protein: CASSYDLINTGELFF. Written as DNA, the CDR3 is TGTGCCAGCAGTTACGATCTTATTAACACCGGGGAGCTGTTTTTT.

The V call is TRBV15, the J call TRBJ2-7, with 10 bases matching TRBD2. Trimming cost V 1 base and J 5 bases; bases outside gene matches: 2. CDR1 is LNHNV and CDR2 is YYDKDF in the germline V gene (reference sequence). The CDR3 has 14 amino acids. CDR3 DNA: TGTGCCACCAGCAGAGTTCTAGCGGGAGACGAGCAGTACTTC. Amino acids: CATSRVLAGDEQYF.

The V and J genes are TRBV19 and TRBJ2-1; perhaps TRBD1 as D (6 bases). The V gene lost 1 base and the J gene lost 4 bases, with 8 bases spanning the gap. The CDR3 is 14 residues long. Germline V CDR1 and CDR2: LNHDA, SQIVND (reference sequence). For the CDR3, the DNA is TGTGCCAGTAGTATAGGGACAGAGTACAATGAGCAGTTCTTC. It translates to CASSIGTEYNEQFF.

V usage is TRBV4-3 and J usage is TRBJ2-7; possibly TRBD2 for D (5 bases). The CDR3 has 16 residues. CDR1 LGHNA and CDR2 YSLEER come from the germline V gene. V was shortened by 0 bases and J by 3 bases, with 15 bases between the two germline ends. The CDR3 loop reads CASSQDRQRIFYEQYF. The CDR3 DNA reads as TGCGCCAGCAGCCAAGATCGGCAGCGGATTTTCTACGAGCAGTACTTC.